Listed below are T cell receptor beta chains from one sample, sequenced in a study of T cells in tuberculosis. Profiled with immunoSEQ multiplex PCR; TCRdb holds only in-frame clones, not every one. The data hold tens of thousands of clones, with 97% observed a single time. The sequencing sample was made of PBMCs. The receptor source for this set is a donor between 10 and 35 years old with latent tuberculosis or without tuberculosis infection. Each CDR3 is given with its conserved first and last residue. A D gene is named only where the DNA matches it firmly. Clone size is stated in some rows and not others, as once, few, many or a class when expanded.

clone size: .
V gene: TRBV5-5
J gene: TRBJ1-1
D gene: .
CDR3 protein: CASSFWGGTFF
CDR3 DNA: TGTGCCAGCAGCTTTTGGGGGGGAACTTTCTTT

clone size: .
V gene: TRBV5-6
J gene: TRBJ2-2
D gene: TRBD2
CDR3 protein: CASSLGLAGVSGELFF
CDR3 DNA: TGTGCCAGCAGCTTGGGGCTAGCGGGAGTATCCGGGGAGCTGTTTTTT

clone size: .
V gene: TRBV7-2
J gene: TRBJ2-3
D gene: .
CDR3 protein: CASSYPGADTQYF
CDR3 DNA: TGTGCCAGCAGCTACCCGGGGGCAGATACGCAGTATTTT

clone size: .
V gene: TRBV7-8
J gene: TRBJ1-3
D gene: .
CDR3 protein: CASARGSSGNTIYF
CDR3 DNA: TGTGCCAGCGCCCGGGGTAGCTCTGGAAACACCATATATTTT

clone size: .
V gene: TRBV7-9
J gene: TRBJ1-1
D gene: .
CDR3 protein: CASSELRGLGTEAFF
CDR3 DNA: TGTGCCAGCAGCGAACTCAGGGGTTTAGGAACTGAAGCTTTCTTT

clone size: .
V gene: TRBV11-2
J gene: TRBJ1-2
D gene: TRBD1
CDR3 protein: CASSLGPRGVGTNYGYTF
CDR3 DNA: TGTGCCAGCAGCTTAGGGCCCAGGGGGGTGGGTACTAACTATGGCTACACCTTC

clone size: once
V gene: TRBV7-9
J gene: TRBJ1-6
D gene: .
CDR3 protein: CASSLPPGYNSPLHF
CDR3 DNA: TGTGCCAGCAGCTTACCACCGGGCTATAATTCACCCCTCCACTTT

clone size: .
V gene: TRBV5-1
J gene: TRBJ1-2
D gene: TRBD1
CDR3 protein: CASSWGTGITVGSYTF
CDR3 DNA: TGCGCCAGCAGCTGGGGGACAGGGATAACAGTCGGTAGCTACACCTTC

clone size: once
V gene: TRBV5-1
J gene: TRBJ1-1
D gene: TRBD1
CDR3 protein: CASRVWELDRVGRTEAFF
CDR3 DNA: TGCGCCAGCAGAGTTTGGGAACTAGACAGGGTAGGGCGCACTGAAGCTTTCTTT

clone size: .
V gene: TRBV5-1
J gene: TRBJ1-6
D gene: .
CDR3 protein: CASSFSSADLHF
CDR3 DNA: TGCGCCAGCAGCTTCTCTTCGGCGGACCTCCACTTT

clone size: .
V gene: TRBV4-1
J gene: TRBJ2-1
D gene: TRBD1
CDR3 protein: CASRQGTYNEQFF
CDR3 DNA: TGCGCCAGTAGACAGGGGACCTACAATGAGCAGTTCTTC

clone size: .
V gene: TRBV19
J gene: TRBJ1-2
D gene: TRBD1
CDR3 protein: CASSTQGSGYTF
CDR3 DNA: TGTGCCAGTAGTACACAGGGGAGCGGCTACACCTTC

clone size: once
V gene: TRBV10-3
J gene: TRBJ1-2
D gene: .
CDR3 protein: CAIYEGTNNYGYTF
CDR3 DNA: TGTGCCATCTACGAGGGCACCAATAACTATGGCTACACCTTC

clone size: .
V gene: TRBV18
J gene: TRBJ2-3
D gene: TRBD2
CDR3 protein: CASAGTSLADTQYF
CDR3 DNA: TGTGCCAGCGCCGGGACTAGCCTGGCAGATACGCAGTATTTT

clone size: .
V gene: TRBV9
J gene: TRBJ1-5
D gene: .
CDR3 protein: CASSVGTVRDQPQHF
CDR3 DNA: TGTGCCAGCAGCGTAGGGACAGTTCGGGATCAGCCCCAGCATTTT

clone size: .
V gene: TRBV4-3
J gene: TRBJ2-1
D gene: .
CDR3 protein: CASSQWSRGRRNEQFF
CDR3 DNA: TGCGCCAGCAGCCAATGGTCGCGGGGGCGCAGGAATGAGCAGTTCTTC

clone size: .
V gene: TRBV15
J gene: TRBJ2-7
D gene: .
CDR3 protein: CATSGPYEQYF
CDR3 DNA: TGTGCCACCAGCGGGCCCTACGAGCAGTACTTC

clone size: .
V gene: TRBV6-5
J gene: TRBJ1-1
D gene: .
CDR3 protein: CASSYGDRMGEAFF
CDR3 DNA: TGTGCCAGCAGTTACGGTGACAGGATGGGCGAAGCTTTCTTT

clone size: .
V gene: TRBV11-2
J gene: TRBJ1-1
D gene: .
CDR3 protein: CASSSTLLSTRNTEAFF
CDR3 DNA: TGTGCCAGCAGCTCAACTCTTTTGTCAACCCGGAACACTGAAGCTTTCTTT

clone size: .
V gene: TRBV27
J gene: TRBJ2-4
D gene: .
CDR3 protein: CASSSRQHKNIQYF
CDR3 DNA: TGTGCCAGCAGTTCCAGACAGCATAAAAACATTCAGTACTTC

clone size: .
V gene: TRBV7-9
J gene: TRBJ1-2
D gene: TRBD1
CDR3 protein: CASSPTGAGYGYTF
CDR3 DNA: TGTGCCAGCAGCCCTACAGGGGCGGGATATGGCTACACCTTC

clone size: .
V gene: TRBV5-6
J gene: TRBJ1-6
D gene: TRBD1
CDR3 protein: CATSSRGNSPLHF
CDR3 DNA: TGTGCCACCTCGTCCAGGGGGAATTCACCCCTCCACTTT

clone size: .
V gene: TRBV27
J gene: TRBJ2-7
D gene: TRBD2
CDR3 protein: CASSARRGASYEQYF
CDR3 DNA: TGTGCCAGCAGTGCCCGGCGGGGGGCCTCCTACGAGCAGTACTTC

clone size: .
V gene: TRBV11-2
J gene: TRBJ2-2
D gene: .
CDR3 protein: CASSLDGGTGTGELFF
CDR3 DNA: TGTGCCAGCAGCTTAGATGGGGGGACCGGGACCGGGGAGCTGTTTTTT